The 4 T cell receptor beta chains reported below all come from one sample, sequenced in a study of shared clonotypes between healthy human individuals. Naive-designated CD8 cells lacked CD45RO, were positively enriched for CCR7, and omitted terminally differentiated effector memory CD45RA+ cells. Profiled with immunoSEQ multiplex PCR; TCRdb holds only in-frame clones, not every one. This sample has roughly 2.1 million clones, with about 93% found just once. Specimen: naive CD8+ T cells from PBMCs. The source of these receptors is a man between 18 and 35 years old in good health. Some clones in this sample may be carry-over from other donors' samples.

V gene TRBV25-1 combines with J gene TRBJ2-3, with D perhaps matching TRBD1 (5 bases). Between the trimmed V and J ends, which lost 5 bases and 4 bases, there was a span of 16 bases. The CDR3 is 15 amino acids. The germline V gene encodes CDR1 MGHDK and CDR2 SYGVNS. CDR3 residues: CASSLGAITPDTQYF. CDR3 DNA: TGTGCCAGCAGTCTTGGGGCTATCACCCCAGATACGCAGTATTTT.

In its sample, this clone was seen once. This chain uses TRBV25-1 with TRBJ2-1; TRBD2 is a possible D gene (7 bases). CDR1 and CDR2 (germline): MGHDK, SYGVNS. The CDR3 is 13 residues long. Deletions cut 4 bases from V and 8 bases from J, with 12 bases between. The CDR3 DNA follows: TGTGCCAGCAGTGGGGGGGGGCCCCATGAGCAGTTCTTC. Its translation: CASSGGGPHEQFF. Using reference TRBV25-1 and TRBJ2-1 for the parts outside the CDR3, the full variable domain is EADIYQTPRYLVIGTGKKITLECSQTMGHDKMYWYQQDPGMELHLIHYSYGVNSTEKGDLSSESTVSRIRTEHFPLTLESARPSHTSQYLCASSGGGPHEQFFGPGTRLTVL.

The chain has TRBV4-2 and TRBJ2-1; weak D call: TRBD2 (6 bases). Per germline, CDR1 LGHNA and CDR2 YNFKEQ. The CDR3 is 15 residues long. V was pared by 1 base and J by 5 bases, with 12 bases between. The CDR3 DNA sequence: TGTGCCAGCAGCCAAGGACCCGGGAGCAACAATGAGCAGTTCTTC. Translation gives CASSQGPGSNNEQFF.

The rearrangement uses TRBV2 and TRBJ2-3, with D perhaps matching TRBD1 (6 bases). V lost 3 bases and J lost 6, with 16 bases in between. Germline CDR1 is SNHLY and CDR2 is FYNNEI. The CDR3 runs 15 residues. The CDR3 DNA follows: TGTGCCAGCAGTGATGTACAGGGTTCTTCGGATACGCAGTATTTT. It codes for CASSDVQGSSDTQYF.